This T cell receptor (beta chain) was captured by sequencing in a study of T cells in Graves' hyperthyroidism and ophthalmopathy. In germline, CDR1 is GTSNPN, CDR2 SVGIG (reference sequence). This CDR3 is built from 12 residues. Trimming pared 1 base from V and 10 bases from J, leaving 11 bases between. RNA transcripts gave rise to amplified TCR beta CDR3 regions. The HTBI primer set was used in a first-round RT-PCR of the TCR CDR3. A single record per CDR3 protein comes from TCRdb applying MiXCR to the multiplex PCR reads. The sample has some 760,000 distinct CDR3 sequences; around 15% are singletons.

The sample comprised blood. V gene TRBV30 combines with J gene TRBJ2-1, with D possibly TRBD1 on 6 matching bases. This clonotype originated in a woman younger than 35 with Graves' hyperthyroidism. The DNA for the CDR3 is TGTGCCTGGAGTGGAACCACAGGGGAGCAGTTCTTC. Residues: CAWSGTTGEQFF.